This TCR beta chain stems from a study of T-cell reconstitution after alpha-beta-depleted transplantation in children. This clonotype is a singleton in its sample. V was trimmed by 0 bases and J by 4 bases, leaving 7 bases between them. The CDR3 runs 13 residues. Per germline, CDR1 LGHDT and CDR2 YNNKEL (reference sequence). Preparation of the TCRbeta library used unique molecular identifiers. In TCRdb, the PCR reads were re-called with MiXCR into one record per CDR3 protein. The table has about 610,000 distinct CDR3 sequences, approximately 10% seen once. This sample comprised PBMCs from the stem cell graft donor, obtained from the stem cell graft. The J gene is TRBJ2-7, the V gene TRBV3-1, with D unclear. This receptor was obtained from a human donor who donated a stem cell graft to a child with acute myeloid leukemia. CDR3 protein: CASSQDVVYEQYF. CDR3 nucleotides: TGTGCCAGCAGCCAAGACGTCGTTTACGAGCAGTACTTC.